The clone carrying this T cell receptor beta chain was recorded at least ten times. Ophthalmopathy patients showed a Clinical Activity Score of at least 3, NOSPECS grade of at least 4 and duration under 3 months. Diagnostic decisions used clinical symptoms, serum thyroxine and TRAb, thyroid ultrasound and orbital computed tomography. This sample was taken from a study of T cells in Graves' hyperthyroidism and ophthalmopathy. Turning to the study itself: The initial diagnosis was the point when peripheral blood was collected, ahead of any treatment.

The CDR3 consists of 12 residues. V was trimmed by 0 bases and J by 9 bases, leaving 6 bases between them. Amplification of TCR beta CDR3 regions was performed using RNA transcripts as template. TCR CDR3 regions were first amplified by RT-PCR with HTBI primers. In TCRdb, the multiplex PCR reads were re-called with MiXCR into one record per CDR3 protein. The sample has about 52,000 distinct CDR3 sequences, roughly half seen once. The sample consisted of blood. The chain is built from TRBV12-3 or TRBV12-4 and TRBJ1-5; D gene ambiguous. This clonotype originated in a woman between 45 and 60 years old with Graves' ophthalmopathy. This CDR3 reads CASSLAQGPQHF. CDR3 in DNA: TGTGCCAGCAGTTTAGCCCAAGGGCCCCAGCATTTT.